This TCR beta chain came from a study of identical twins. This clonotype was counted at least ten times. With 2 bases removed from V and 0 bases from J, the gap between germline ends came to 9 bases. CDR3 length: 15 residues. TCRdb called the 5' RACE reads again in MiXCR, with one record for every CDR3 protein. The table records about 530,000 distinct CDR3 sequences, 12% to 15% of them present only once. These data were likewise used in another study, on yellow fever vaccine responses in identical twins.

Sequencing input: CD4+ T cells sorted from blood. The rearrangement joins TRBV12-3 or TRBV12-4 to TRBJ2-3; no clear D gene. The TCR originated in a woman between 18 and 29 years old in good health. In DNA, the CDR3 is TGTGCCAGCAGTTTAAGGGCGGTTAGCACAGATACGCAGTATTTT. Protein: CASSLRAVSTDTQYF.